The rows below give T cell receptor beta chains drawn from one sample of a study of blood T cells in healthy people across ages. A single record per CDR3 protein comes from TCRdb applying MiXCR to the 5' RACE reads. The sample holds 650,000 to 800,000 distinct CDR3 sequences, around 43% seen once. Sequenced: blood. These receptors all come from a man in his fifties or sixties in good health. Each CDR3 is given with its conserved first and last residue. D genes are given only for firm matches. A clone size is listed for some rows: how often the clone was seen (once, few, many), or a class if it is expanded.

>TRBJ1-5|NA|NA|TRBV5-6
CASSLGQINQPQHF
TGTGCCAGCAGCTTGGGGCAGATTAATCAGCCCCAGCATTTT
>TRBJ2-1|NA|TRBD1|TRBV20-1
CSARGTEHSYNEQFF
TGCAGTGCTAGGGGGACAGAACACTCCTACAATGAGCAGTTCTTC
>TRBJ1-2|once|NA|TRBV28
CASSLGADWYGYTF
TGTGCCAGCAGTTTAGGAGCAGATTGGTATGGCTACACCTTC
>TRBJ1-2|few|NA|TRBV4-3
CASSQGANRVDYGYTF
TGCGCCAGCAGCCAAGGAGCTAATAGGGTCGACTATGGCTACACCTTC
>TRBJ2-7|NA|NA|TRBV7-9
CASSSFQRGIGEQYF
TGTGCCAGCAGCTCCTTCCAAAGAGGGATTGGCGAGCAGTACTTC
>TRBJ2-1|NA|TRBD2|TRBV5-1
CASSLKLAGAGYEQFF
TGCGCCAGCAGCTTAAAACTAGCGGGGGCCGGGTATGAGCAGTTCTTC
>TRBJ2-7|NA|TRBD2|TRBV27
CASRGLAGGQDSEQYF
TGTGCCAGCAGAGGACTAGCGGGGGGGCAAGATAGCGAGCAGTACTTC
>TRBJ2-7|NA|NA|TRBV12-3/TRBV12-4
CASSPTRLSSYEQYF
TGTGCCAGCAGCCCGACTCGATTGAGCTCCTACGAGCAGTACTTC
>TRBJ1-6|few|TRBD1|TRBV5-6
CASSLVGQGNSPLHF
TGTGCCAGCAGCTTGGTTGGACAGGGTAATTCACCCCTCCACTTT
>TRBJ2-5|NA|TRBD2|TRBV7-2
CASSAKRGGPLETQYF
TGTGCCAGCAGCGCCAAACGCGGGGGTCCCCTTGAGACCCAGTACTTC
>TRBJ1-1|many|NA|TRBV7-9
CASSLTDRDTEAFF
TGTGCCAGCAGCTTAACGGACAGAGACACTGAAGCTTTCTTT
>TRBJ2-7|NA|NA|TRBV28
CASSQQDKPTAQYF
TGTGCCAGCAGCCAACAGGACAAGCCTACCGCGCAGTACTTC
>TRBJ1-5|NA|NA|TRBV14
CASSQRESQPQHF
TGTGCCAGCAGCCAACGGGAGAGTCAGCCCCAGCATTTT
>TRBJ2-3|NA|TRBD1|TRBV12-3/TRBV12-4
CASGPKTTGTDTQSF
TGTGCCAGCGGTCCCAAAACAACAGGGACAGATACGCAGTCTTTT
>TRBJ1-1|NA|NA|TRBV5-1
CASSSQASNTEAFF
TGCGCCAGCAGCTCACAGGCCTCGAACACTGAAGCTTTCTTT
>TRBJ1-2|NA|NA|TRBV9
CASSVEGHHYGYTF
TGTGCCAGCAGCGTAGAAGGACACCACTATGGCTACACCTTC
>TRBJ2-7|NA|TRBD2|TRBV20-1
CSAPFRGGWYEQYF
TGCAGTGCTCCCTTTCGGGGGGGTTGGTACGAGCAGTACTTC
>TRBJ2-7|NA|TRBD1|TRBV5-8
CASRLPGTGNYEQYF
TGTGCCAGCAGACTTCCCGGGACAGGGAACTACGAGCAGTACTTC
>TRBJ1-1|once|NA|TRBV20-1
CSARVGNREGTEAFF
TGCAGTGCTAGAGTCGGGAACAGGGAAGGGACTGAAGCTTTCTTT
>TRBJ2-6|NA|TRBD1|TRBV2
CASEDRGSGANVLTF
TGTGCCAGCGAGGACAGGGGCTCTGGGGCCAACGTCCTGACTTTC
>TRBJ2-7|NA|NA|TRBV7-2
CASSLDALGRYEQYF
TGTGCCAGCAGCTTAGATGCACTGGGCCGCTACGAGCAGTACTTC
>TRBJ2-7|NA|TRBD2|TRBV15
CATSRDLGGSDEQYF
TGTGCCACCAGCAGAGATCTCGGGGGGAGCGACGAGCAGTACTTC
>TRBJ2-3|NA|NA|TRBV5-5
CASSALRGGTDTQYF
TGTGCCAGCAGCGCCCTAAGGGGGGGCACAGATACGCAGTATTTT
>TRBJ2-5|NA|NA|TRBV5-6
CASSLESIRTLKETQYF
TGTGCCAGCAGCTTGGAGTCTATAAGGACGTTAAAAGAGACCCAGTACTTC
>TRBJ2-3|once|NA|TRBV9
CASSLGGGGYSSSTDTQYF
TGTGCCAGCAGCCTCGGGGGCGGCGGTTATTCCTCTAGCACAGATACGCAGTATTTT
>TRBJ2-5|once|TRBD1|TRBV20-1
CSARDLRDSIETQYF
TGCAGTGCTAGAGATCTCCGGGACAGTATAGAGACCCAGTACTTC
>TRBJ2-1|many|TRBD2|TRBV7-2
CASSFGRTSGNNEQFF
TGTGCCAGCAGCTTTGGCCGGACTAGCGGAAACAATGAGCAGTTCTTC
>TRBJ2-7|NA|NA|TRBV4-2
CASSPPHGHEQYF
TGTGCCAGCAGCCCTCCCCATGGGCACGAGCAGTACTTC
>TRBJ2-3|few|TRBD1|TRBV15
CATGRDRYTDTQYF
TGTGCCACCGGCCGGGACAGGTACACAGATACGCAGTATTTT
>TRBJ2-3|NA|NA|TRBV12-3/TRBV12-4
CASSPRSPSPSTDTQYF
TGTGCCAGCAGTCCCCGTTCACCAAGCCCAAGCACAGATACGCAGTATTTT
>TRBJ2-5|NA|TRBD2|TRBV6-1
CASSEWTSGGLQETQYF
TGTGCCAGCAGTGAATGGACTAGCGGGGGGCTCCAAGAGACCCAGTACTTC
>TRBJ2-1|many|NA|TRBV5-1
CASSSTYNEQFF
TGCGCCAGCAGCTCTACCTACAATGAGCAGTTCTTC